These T cell receptor beta chains were read from a single sample in a study of blood T cell repertoires in COVID-19. The protocol was immunoSEQ multiplex PCR, while the TCRdb copy is restricted to in-frame clones and leaves out a portion. The sample has roughly 200,000 clones; approximately 87% are singletons. Sample: PBMCs or T cells enriched from blood (not recorded which). The origin of the receptors is a woman between 50 and 59 years old in a cohort exposed to, infected with or recovered from COVID-19 (not recorded which). CDR3s include the opening cysteine and the closing phenylalanine or tryptophan. The D gene is left open where the match is weak. For some rows the clone size is stated as once, few or many, or as a class when expanded; others skip it.

CDR3 DNA	CDR3 protein	clone size	D gene	V gene	J gene
TGTGCCAGCAGCCCTTCGTACGGCAGGGACACTGAAGCTTTCTTT	CASSPSYGRDTEAFF	NA	NA	TRBV7-3	TRBJ1-1
TGCGCCAGCAGCCAAGGCCGAGCAGCTTTCTTT	CASSQGRAAFF	NA	NA	TRBV4-1	TRBJ1-1
TGTGCCAGCTCACCTCGGACAGGGCCTAGCACAGATACGCAGTATTTT	CASSPRTGPSTDTQYF	once	TRBD1	TRBV18	TRBJ2-3
TGTGCCAGCAGCTTAGAGGGGCAGGGGGATAACTACACCTTC	CASSLEGQGDNYTF	NA	TRBD1	TRBV7-9	TRBJ1-2
TGCGCCAGCAGCTTGGCCCCGGCAGGGGCAGGAGAAAAACTGTTTTTT	CASSLAPAGAGEKLFF	NA	NA	TRBV5-1	TRBJ1-4
TGCGCCAGCAGCCCGAACCCAGGGGACACTGAAGCTTTCTTT	CASSPNPGDTEAFF	few	NA	TRBV5-1	TRBJ1-1
TGTGCCATATCGGACAGGGGATTTGGAAACACCATATATTTT	CAISDRGFGNTIYF	NA	TRBD1	TRBV3-1/TRBV3-2	TRBJ1-3
TGCGCCAGCAGCCAAGATAGGGGACTGGATGAAAAACTGTTTTTT	CASSQDRGLDEKLFF	NA	NA	TRBV4-3	TRBJ1-4
TGTGCCAGCAGCCTTACCGGGACAGGGGGTCGTGGGTATGGCTACACCTTC	CASSLTGTGGRGYGYTF	NA	TRBD1	TRBV7-8	TRBJ1-2
TGTGCCAGCAGCTTAGTATCCCCTGATTCACCCCTCCACTTT	CASSLVSPDSPLHF	NA	NA	TRBV7-2	TRBJ1-6
TGTGCCAGCAGTTACGACAGGGCTGGTGGCTACACCTTC	CASSYDRAGGYTF	NA	TRBD1	TRBV6-2/TRBV6-3	TRBJ1-2
TGTGCCAGCAGCAGGGGCGCGCGGACTGAAGCTTTCTTT	CASSRGARTEAFF	NA	NA	TRBV7-6	TRBJ1-1
TGCGCCAGCAGCTTGGAGGCAGGTCGGAAGGGGGCCACTGAAGCTTTCTTT	CASSLEAGRKGATEAFF	once	TRBD1	TRBV5-1	TRBJ1-1
TGTGCCAGCGACAGGGAAGAGACCCAGTACTTC	CASDREETQYF	NA	TRBD1	TRBV2	TRBJ2-5
TGCGCCAGCAGCAAAGGACTAGCGGGGGGAAACCAAGAGACCCAGTACTTC	CASSKGLAGGNQETQYF	NA	TRBD2	TRBV5-1	TRBJ2-5
TGTGCCAGCAGCCCCAACGCAGGGGGACTCCGTAATTCACCCCTCCACTTT	CASSPNAGGLRNSPLHF	few	TRBD1	TRBV11-2	TRBJ1-6
TGTGCCAGCAGTGTTTTTCGGGAAGATAGCAATCAGCCCCAGCATTTT	CASSVFREDSNQPQHF	once	NA	TRBV6-4	TRBJ1-5
TGTGCCAGCAGCCCCAGGGGGCCGGGGGAGACCCAGTACTTC	CASSPRGPGETQYF	NA	TRBD1	TRBV7-9	TRBJ2-5
TGTGCCACCAGTGATACCTACAGGGGTGTTGGCTACACCTTC	CATSDTYRGVGYTF	NA	TRBD1	TRBV24-1	TRBJ1-2
TGTGCCAGCAGCTTAGGTCGCGGGACTAGCGATGAGCAGTTCTTC	CASSLGRGTSDEQFF	NA	TRBD2	TRBV7-2	TRBJ2-1
TGTGCCAGCAGCTATATAATCAGGGGAGGGACTGAAGCTTTCTTT	CASSYIIRGGTEAFF	NA	NA	TRBV7-8	TRBJ1-1
TGTGCCAGCAGCTTCTCAGCGGGGGGTTCAGAGCAGTACTTC	CASSFSAGGSEQYF	once	TRBD2	TRBV5-5	TRBJ2-7
TGCGCCAGCAGCCAAGAGTACAGCTCCTACGAGCAGTACTTC	CASSQEYSSYEQYF	NA	NA	TRBV4-3	TRBJ2-7
TGTGCCAGCAGCTTAGTGTCTAGCGGGGTAGCATGGACCCAGTACTTC	CASSLVSSGVAWTQYF	NA	TRBD2	TRBV11-2	TRBJ2-5
TGTGCCAGCAGCCCCCTAGCGGGGAGGACCACAGATACGCAGTATTTT	CASSPLAGRTTDTQYF	NA	TRBD2	TRBV7-6	TRBJ2-3
TGCAGTGCTAGGCGGGCGGGCTACACCTTC	CSARRAGYTF	NA	NA	TRBV20-1	TRBJ1-2
TGTGCCATCCTTACGACCCCGGGGGGCTATGGCTACACCTTC	CAILTTPGGYGYTF	NA	NA	TRBV28	TRBJ1-2
TGCGCCAGCTACGGCGGGCCGGGCACCGGGGAGCTGTTTTTT	CASYGGPGTGELFF	NA	NA	TRBV5-1	TRBJ2-2
TGTGCCAGCAGTGAAGGGCAGGGGAATTCACCCCTCCACTTT	CASSEGQGNSPLHF	few	NA	TRBV2	TRBJ1-6
TGTGCCAGCAGCCTAAGCGGGGGATACAATGAGCAGTTCTTC	CASSLSGGYNEQFF	NA	TRBD2	TRBV9	TRBJ2-1
TGTGCCAGCAGCCCCGCAGGGTTCAGCTCTGGAAACACCATATATTTT	CASSPAGFSSGNTIYF	NA	NA	TRBV7-2	TRBJ1-3
TGTGCCAGCAGCAGATTTGTGCTAGCGGGGGGACCCAATGAGCAGTTCTTC	CASSRFVLAGGPNEQFF	NA	TRBD2	TRBV11-2	TRBJ2-1
TGTGCCAGCAGTTACAGGTCCGCAGGGGGCTATGGCTACACCTTC	CASSYRSAGGYGYTF	NA	TRBD1	TRBV27	TRBJ1-2
TGTGCCAGCAGCCTACAGGGGTGGGGGAACACTGAAGCTTTCTTT	CASSLQGWGNTEAFF	NA	TRBD1	TRBV28	TRBJ1-1
TGTGCCAGCAGTTATAACGACAGGTTTAACTATGGCTACACCTTC	CASSYNDRFNYGYTF	few	NA	TRBV28	TRBJ1-2
TGTGCCAGTAGTTCGACCAGCCGGGACAGGGTCTTC	CASSSTSRDRVF	NA	TRBD1	TRBV19	TRBJ1-2
TGTGCCAGCAGTGCTAGAAAAAGCACTGAAGCTTTCTTT	CASSARKSTEAFF	NA	NA	TRBV27	TRBJ1-1
TGTGCCAGCAGCTTGAGGGGGACTGGGGCCAACGTCCTGACTTTC	CASSLRGTGANVLTF	NA	NA	TRBV5-5	TRBJ2-6
TGTGCCAGTAGTTCAGCCGGGACAGCTATGAACACTGAAGCTTTCTTT	CASSSAGTAMNTEAFF	NA	TRBD1	TRBV19	TRBJ1-1
TGTGCCAGCAGCTTGACTCTCTCGATGACAGGCTATGGCTACACCTTC	CASSLTLSMTGYGYTF	NA	NA	TRBV5-5	TRBJ1-2
TGTGCCAGCAGCCTCTCCGACAGGGAAACTGAAGCTTTCTTT	CASSLSDRETEAFF	NA	TRBD1	TRBV4-2	TRBJ1-1
TGTGCCAGCAGCCCCCTCTTCAGGAACACTGAAGCTTTCTTT	CASSPLFRNTEAFF	NA	NA	TRBV7-2	TRBJ1-1
TGTGCCACTCAAAGGGGTGGGGCCAACGTCCTGACTTTC	CATQRGGANVLTF	NA	NA	TRBV19	TRBJ2-6
TGTGCCAGCAGCGAATATAGCGGGGGGCCGTTCAATGAGCAGTTCTTC	CASSEYSGGPFNEQFF	NA	TRBD2	TRBV9	TRBJ2-1
TGCGCCAGCAGCCAACACGGACTGGTAGGGAGCGGGGGGGCGAGAGAGACCCAGTACTTC	CASSQHGLVGSGGARETQYF	NA	TRBD2	TRBV4-1	TRBJ2-5